This TCR beta chain was sequenced for a study of blood T cell repertoires in COVID-19. Authors' methods: Amplifying reference gene primers gave estimates of nucleated cell counts. The table came from immunoSEQ multiplex PCR; TCRdb's copy has only in-frame clones and leaves some out. That table furnishes V, J and clone size, whereas the DNA furnished D and trimming. The sample yields 130,000 to 150,000 clones, roughly 84% seen once. Those enrolled, adults aged roughly 18 to 100 years, came from roughly 23 US areas. Participants' reported clinical history set cohort assignment. Those designated as exposed participants met a COVID-19 case within 2 weeks before study entry. The germline V gene encodes CDR1 LGHDT and CDR2 YNNKEL (reference sequence). V trimming: 4 bases; J trimming: 0 bases; junction bases outside the gene matches: 9. The CDR3 spans 17 residues.

This sequence joins TRBV3-1 (or the pseudogene TRBV3-2) and TRBJ2-3; TRBD2 matches at 8 bases. This TCR was sampled from a woman aged 45-59 years who had been exposed to COVID-19. What was sequenced was PBMCs or T cells enriched from blood (not recorded which). This CDR3 is CASSPSGGGFSTDTQYF. The CDR3 region has the DNA TGTGCCAGCAGCCCCTCCGGGGGGGGATTTAGCACAGATACGCAGTATTTT.